Each of the 9 T cell receptor beta chains below was sequenced from the same sample in a study of T cells in Graves' hyperthyroidism and ophthalmopathy. Amplified regions were TCR beta CDR3 sequences from RNA transcripts. When the TCR CDR3 underwent first-round RT-PCR, the HTBI primer set was used. A single record per CDR3 protein comes from TCRdb applying MiXCR to the multiplex PCR reads. This sample has about 640,000 distinct CDR3 sequences, with roughly 20% found just once. Material for sequencing was blood. The receptors originated from a man aged 25 to 40 with Graves' ophthalmopathy.

The chain has TRBV20-1 and TRBJ2-1, with D unresolved. This CDR3 contains 15 residues. Trimming pared 1 base from V and 0 bases from J, leaving 10 bases between. Germline V gives CDR1 DFQATT, CDR2 SNEGSKA (reference sequence). The CDR3 DNA sequence: TGCAGTGCTAGAGCCGGCGTTAGCTCCTACAATGAGCAGTTCTTC. Translating gives CSARAGVSSYNEQFF.

As concerns this clonotype: Given a much more abundant clone one base away, this may be a read error. V usage is TRBV30 and J usage is TRBJ1-1; 9 bases line up with TRBD1. Germline CDR1 reads GTSNPN; CDR2 reads SVGIG (reference sequence). The CDR3 loop spans 15 amino acids. CDR3 sequence: CAWEGTGSSLTEASF. Written as DNA, the CDR3 is TGTGCCTGGGAAGGGACAGGGAGCTCTTTGACTGAAGCTTCCTTT.

This clonotype has a handful of counts. The chain employs TRBV27 and TRBJ1-1, with D unclear. Germline V CDR1 and CDR2: MNHEY, SMNVEV (reference sequence). V lost 0 bases and J lost 5, with 10 bases in between. The CDR3 consists of 14 residues. The CDR3 nucleotides read TGTGCCAGCAGTTTATCGGCCTATGGGACTGAAGCTTTCTTT. It translates to CASSLSAYGTEAFF.

This clonotype has only a few counts. The rearrangement joins TRBV20-1 to TRBJ2-7, with D tentatively TRBD1 (6 bases). Germline V gene sequence: CDR1 DFQATT, CDR2 SNEGSKA (reference sequence). V shed 5 bases and J shed 0 bases, with 17 bases lying between them. This CDR3 contains 15 residues. As DNA, the CDR3 is TGCAGTGCTGGACCAATATTGGACAGCTCCTACGAGCAGTACTTC. Its translation is CSAGPILDSSYEQYF.

The V gene is TRBV6-2 or TRBV6-3, the J gene TRBJ2-5; 7 positions match TRBD1. V lost 2 bases and J lost 5; bases outside the gene matches: 2. This CDR3 spans 13 amino acids. Germline CDR1 reads MNHEY; CDR2 reads SVGEGT. The CDR3 sequence is CASSYGQAETQYF. The DNA for the CDR3 is TGTGCCAGCAGTTACGGACAGGCGGAGACCCAGTACTTC.

The V call is TRBV14, the J call TRBJ1-4, with no clear D. Germline V gene sequence: CDR1 SGHDN, CDR2 FVKESK. This CDR3 region has 14 residues. The V end was cut by 3 bases, the J end by 7 bases, with 12 bases between. The DNA for the CDR3 is TGTGCCAGCAGCCAGTGGAGAGGTGGTGAAAAACTGTTTTTT. Translation: CASSQWRGGEKLFF.

V and J are TRBV4-2 and TRBJ1-2, with 7 bases fitting TRBD1. Germline trimming cut 8 bases from V and 8 bases from J; bases unmatched to any gene: 8. The CDR3 is 12 residues long. Germline V gene data show CDR1 as LGHNA and CDR2 as YNFKEQ. Written as DNA, the CDR3 is TGTGCCAGCGGAGGGGACAGCGGGGGCTACACCTTC. Its protein is CASGGDSGGYTF.

The chain uses TRBV29-1 and TRBJ2-7; D unclear. Between the trimmed V and J ends, which lost 5 bases and 4 bases, there was a span of 12 bases. CDR1 and CDR2 from the germline V gene are SQVTM and ANQGSEA. The CDR3 spans 12 residues. CDR3 nucleotide sequence: TGCAGCGTTAATGGGGTAGGGTACGAGCAGTACTTC. This sequence encodes CSVNGVGYEQYF.

There are many counts of this clonotype. V gene TRBV28 combines with J gene TRBJ2-3; 7 bases are shared with TRBD2. Trimming took 6 bases from V and 0 from J; bases not matched to a gene: 6. Looked up from germline, CDR1 is MDHEN and CDR2 is SYDVKM. The CDR3 has 15 amino acids. The CDR3 nucleotides are TGTGCCAGCAGGAGGGAGGGTGGGAGCACAGATACGCAGTATTTT. This codes for CASRREGGSTDTQYF. The variable domain in full, with the rest retrieved from reference TRBV28 and TRBJ2-3, is DVKVTQSSRYLVKRTGEKVFLECVQDMDHENMFWYRQDPGLGLRLIYFSYDVKMKEKGDIPEGYSVSREKKERFSLILESASTNQTSMYLCASRREGGSTDTQYFGPGTRLTVL.